This entry concerns a single T cell receptor (beta chain). Its antigen is not known. This entry is derived from a study of CD4 T cells in relation to SARS-CoV-2 and coronaviruses. Study details: The HLA restriction of the shared crossreactive spike epitopes was mapped. Study-wide results and limits: The cross-reactivity analysis covered only spike protein, not other viral proteins.

The data were produced by immunoSEQ multiplex PCR, yet TCRdb's version contains in-frame clones alone and is incomplete. The table has some 68,000 clones, roughly 93% seen once. CD4+ T cells from unexposed donors were obtained before the COVID-19 pandemic (2011-2018). Sequenced: naive CD4+ T cells from PBMCs. Subset in this sample: naive CD4+ T cells isolated by negative enrichment. This receptor was taken from a human donor in good health.

CDR3 bases: TGTGCCAGCAGCAGGAACAGGGGGAGGACCTATGGCTACACCTTC. The encoded protein is CASSRNRGRTYGYTF. The V and J genes are TRBV7-9 and TRBJ1-2; TRBD1 matches at 8 bases. Trimming at V came to 5 bases and at J to 4 bases, leaving 9 bases not matched to a gene. The germline CDR1 and CDR2 sequences are SEHNR and FQNEAQ (reference sequence). The CDR3 spans 15 residues. Complete variable domain (other parts from reference TRBV7-9 and TRBJ1-2): DTGVSQNPRHKITKRGQNVTFRCDPISEHNRLYWYRQTLGQGPEFLTYFQNEAQLEKSRLLSDRFSAERPKGSFSTLEIQRTEQGDSAMYLCASSRNRGRTYGYTFGSGTRLTVV.